Below are 29 T cell receptor beta chains sequenced from a single sample in a study of OX40 agonist ivuxolimab in advanced cancers. The data were produced by immunoSEQ multiplex PCR, yet TCRdb's version contains in-frame clones alone and is incomplete. The table has tens of thousands of clones, about 90% seen once; the top ten hold 5% to 6%. The starting material was CD4+ or CD8+ T cells sorted from blood, obtained in a trial of the OX40 agonist ivuxolimab. Receptors were obtained from an adult with an advanced solid tumor such as melanoma, head and neck, liver or kidney cancer.

This clone was picked up one time. The chain employs TRBV19 and TRBJ2-7; 8 positions match TRBD1. This CDR3 contains 14 residues. Trimming removed 6 bases from V and 3 bases from J; junction bases left unmatched: 7. Germline values: CDR1 LNHDA, CDR2 SQIVND (reference sequence). DNA of the CDR3: TGTGCCAGTAGGAAAGACAGGGGTAGCTACGAGCAGTACTTC. Its protein is CASRKDRGSYEQYF. Variable domain in full (rest from reference TRBV19 and TRBJ2-7): DGGITQSPKYLFRKEGQNVTLSCEQNLNHDAMYWYRQDPGQGLRLIYYSQIVNDFQKGDIAEGYSVSREKKESFPLTVTSAQKNPTAFYLCASRKDRGSYEQYFGPGTRLTVT.

J is TRBJ1-1 and V is TRBV11-2; possible D gene TRBD1, 6 bases. The germline gives CDR1 SGHAT, CDR2 FQNNGV. The CDR3 is 16 residues long. With 3 bases removed from V and 5 bases from J, the gap between germline ends came to 19 bases. The CDR3 bases are TGTGCCAGCAGCTTTAGATCCGGGGGCGGAAATACTGAAGCTTTCTTT. It codes for CASSFRSGGGNTEAFF.

The chain combines TRBV28 with TRBJ2-7, with a possible D match to TRBD2 (5 bases). Germline-derived CDR1 and CDR2 are MDHEN and SYDVKM. The CDR3 spans 16 residues. V dropped 3 bases and J dropped 3 bases, with 18 bases sitting between them. CDR3 in amino acids: CASSFRGLVGLYEQYF. The CDR3, as DNA: TGTGCCAGCAGTTTCCGAGGGCTAGTCGGACTCTACGAGCAGTACTTC.

The chain couples TRBV28 to TRBJ1-6; D is unresolved. The V gene's germline CDR1 is MDHEN and CDR2 SYDVKM. Trimming took off 7 bases at V and 3 bases at J, with 25 bases between the two ends. The CDR3 has 19 amino acids. CDR3 nucleotides: TGTGCCAGCAAGGGCCCCGGGCCAGATACCAACGTCTATAATTCACCCCTCCACTTT. As protein: CASKGPGPDTNVYNSPLHF.

This CDR3 reads CASRHTSGGYNEQFF. The CDR3 coding sequence is TGTGCCAGCAGGCACACTAGCGGGGGGTACAATGAGCAGTTCTTC. The rearrangement links TRBV6-1 to TRBJ2-1, with 12 bases that match TRBD2. There are 15 residues in the CDR3. Trimming removed 6 bases from V and 4 bases from J; junction bases left unmatched: 4. Germline V gene data show CDR1 as MNHNS and CDR2 as SASEGT.

V and J are TRBV29-1 and TRBJ1-2; 7 bases line up with TRBD1. From germline, CDR1 is SQVTM and CDR2 ANQGSEA. V shed 5 bases, J shed 8 bases, and the junction held 11 bases outside the gene matches. The CDR3 totals 13 residues. The CDR3 protein is CSVLTGPEGGYTF. The DNA for the CDR3 is TGCAGCGTTCTGACAGGGCCTGAGGGGGGCTACACCTTC.

This clone was observed a single time. The gene calls are TRBV14 and TRBJ1-6, with D unclear. CDR3 length: 16 amino acids. Germline V CDR1 and CDR2: SGHDN, FVKESK. V was cut by 4 bases and J by 8 bases, with 18 bases left in between. Written as DNA, the CDR3 is TGTGCCAGCAGCCGAGTGGTTCACGGAGGATATTCACCCCTCCACTTT. It yields the protein CASSRVVHGGYSPLHF.

The chain employs TRBV5-6 and TRBJ2-7; D is perhaps TRBD1 (6 bases). The CDR3 has 15 residues. From germline, CDR1 is SGHDT and CDR2 YYEEEE. Trimming cost V 3 bases and J 6 bases, with 19 bases left between them. In nucleotides, the CDR3 is TGTGCCAGCAGCTCCCAGGGGTGGTTCGAAAGCGAGCAGTACTTC. Residues: CASSSQGWFESEQYF.

This clone showed up just once. The rearrangement uses TRBV7-2 and TRBJ1-2; 8 positions match TRBD1. The germline V gene encodes CDR1 SGHTA and CDR2 FQGNSA. The CDR3 runs to 16 residues. Germline trimming cut 5 bases from V and 8 bases from J; bases unmatched to any gene: 16. In nucleotides, the CDR3 is TGTGCCAGCAGCCGAGAGGTTTTCGACAGGGGCATGGGCTACACCTTC. Its protein is CASSREVFDRGMGYTF.

CDR3 sequence reads: CASTDTAGEAFF. Here the CDR3 DNA reads TGTGCCAGCACCGACACTGCAGGGGAAGCTTTCTTT. The J gene is TRBJ1-1, the V gene TRBV28; TRBD1 is a possible D gene (5 bases). V was clipped by 7 bases and J by 8 bases, with 14 bases between them. CDR3 length: 12 residues. Germline CDR1 and CDR2: MDHEN and SYDVKM.

The J gene is TRBJ2-1, the V gene TRBV4-2; D may match TRBD1 or TRBD2 (6 bases each). The CDR3 consists of 17 residues. Trimming left V 1 base short and J 8 bases short, with 21 bases between. The germline V gene encodes CDR1 LGHNA and CDR2 YNFKEQ. The CDR3 nucleotides are TGTGCCAGCAGCCAAGCCCGGCGGTCGACCGGGGGCGATGAGCAGTTCTTC. As protein: CASSQARRSTGGDEQFF.

CDR3 DNA sequence: TGCAGCGCCACCCCGACTAGAGGGGACTCAGATACGCAGTATTTT. Its translation is CSATPTRGDSDTQYF. V gene TRBV29-1 combines with J gene TRBJ2-3, with TRBD2 as a possible D gene (6 bases). V lost 7 bases and J lost 4, with 21 bases in between. Germline CDR1 reads SQVTM; CDR2 reads ANQGSEA. The CDR3 runs to 15 residues.

With respect to this clone: The junction shows a germline mismatch at one end, possibly a read error. This sequence joins TRBV28 and TRBJ1-5, with D unclear. This CDR3 spans 13 amino acids. CDR1 and CDR2 (germline): MDHEN, SYDVKM. The chain's CDR3 is CASSLTSHQPQHF. As DNA, the CDR3 is TGTGCCAGCAGTTTAACTAGCCATCAGCCCCAGCATTTT.

The chain links TRBV4-1 to TRBJ2-1; D ambiguous. With 3 bases removed from V and 1 base from J, the gap between germline ends came to 13 bases. The germline gives CDR1 MGHRA, CDR2 YSYEKL. This CDR3 has 16 residues. The CDR3 protein is CASSQADLFSYNEQFF. The CDR3 region has the DNA TGCGCCAGCAGCCAGGCCGACTTATTTTCCTACAATGAGCAGTTCTTC.

The rearrangement uses TRBV7-3 and TRBJ2-1; 8 bases are a match to TRBD1. V dropped 4 bases and J dropped 4; count of bases not matched to a gene: 9. Germline-derived CDR1 and CDR2 are SGHTA and FQGTGA. This CDR3 region has 16 residues. The CDR3 region has the DNA TGTGCCAGCAGCTCACGGACAGGGCAGGGGTACAATGAGCAGTTCTTC. It encodes CASSSRTGQGYNEQFF.

The chain joins TRBV5-4 to TRBJ1-6; 8 bases are shared with TRBD1. The V gene end was trimmed by 7 bases and the J gene end by 7 bases; junction bases not matched to a gene: 7. Germline lookup yields CDR1 SGHNT and CDR2 YYREEE (reference sequence). The CDR3 spans 14 residues. In DNA, the CDR3 is TGTGCCAGCTTCAGGACAGGGCTGAATTCACCCCTCCACTTT. This encodes CASFRTGLNSPLHF.

The V call is TRBV6-6, the J call TRBJ2-3, with no clear D. Between the trimmed V and J ends, which lost 2 bases and 2 bases, there was a span of 14 bases. Germline CDR1 is MNHNY and CDR2 is SVGAGI (reference sequence). The CDR3 contains 16 residues. DNA of the CDR3: TGTGCCAGCAGTTACGACGGCTTCCGGACCACAGATACGCAGTATTTT. Amino acids: CASSYDGFRTTDTQYF.

The genes are TRBV19 and TRBJ1-2; 8 bases line up with TRBD1. The CDR3 spans 12 residues. V trimming: 8 bases; J trimming: 4 bases; junction bases outside the gene matches: 3. Germline V gene sequence: CDR1 LNHDA, CDR2 SQIVND (reference sequence). This CDR3 is CASRQGLYGYTF. The CDR3 DNA reads as TGTGCCAGTCGACAGGGGCTCTATGGCTACACCTTC. The variable domain in full, completed from reference TRBV19 and TRBJ1-2, reads DGGITQSPKYLFRKEGQNVTLSCEQNLNHDAMYWYRQDPGQGLRLIYYSQIVNDFQKGDIAEGYSVSREKKESFPLTVTSAQKNPTAFYLCASRQGLYGYTFGSGTRLTVV.

The chain joins TRBV28 to TRBJ2-1, with D perhaps TRBD2 (6 bases). Germline assignment: CDR1 MDHEN and CDR2 SYDVKM. Between the trimmed V and J ends, which lost 4 bases and 8 bases, there was a span of 18 bases. The CDR3 runs to 15 residues. For the CDR3, the DNA is TGTGCCAGCAGTTCCCCGTCGGCAGGAGGGGATGAGCAGTTCTTC. It specifies CASSSPSAGGDEQFF. Drawing the rest from reference TRBV28 and TRBJ2-1, the complete variable domain is DVKVTQSSRYLVKRTGEKVFLECVQDMDHENMFWYRQDPGLGLRLIYFSYDVKMKEKGDIPEGYSVSREKKERFSLILESASTNQTSMYLCASSSPSAGGDEQFFGPGTRLTVL.

The chain carries TRBV5-1 and TRBJ2-5; the D gene is possibly TRBD2 (7 bases). Trimming removed 4 bases from V and 3 bases from J, with 13 bases in between. CDR3 size: 14 residues. The germline gives CDR1 SGHRS, CDR2 YFSETQ. CDR3 coding DNA: TGCGCCAGCAGCGTGGGGGCGGGAGAAGAGACCCAGTACTTC. Translated: CASSVGAGEETQYF.

This chain joins TRBV5-6 and TRBJ1-5; TRBD1 is a possible D gene (5 bases). Trimming cost V 3 bases and J 2 bases, with 24 bases left between them. Per germline, CDR1 SGHDT and CDR2 YYEEEE. The CDR3 has 19 residues. CDR3 nucleotides: TGTGCCAGCAGCTACCGTCCCGGGACTTGGCTTGGTGGCAATCAGCCCCAGCATTTT. It yields the protein CASSYRPGTWLGGNQPQHF.

In DNA form, the CDR3 reads TGTGCCAGCAGCTTTTCTAGAATGGGACAAGAGACCCAGTACTTC. Protein: CASSFSRMGQETQYF. This chain connects TRBV5-6 to TRBJ2-5; D remains unclear. Germline values: CDR1 SGHDT, CDR2 YYEEEE. The CDR3 extends over 15 amino acids. Trimming took off 2 bases at V and 2 bases at J, with 13 bases between the two ends. Looking up the rest from reference TRBV5-6 and TRBJ2-5 gives the full variable domain: DAGVTQSPTHLIKTRGQQVTLRCSPKSGHDTVSWYQQALGQGPQFIFQYYEEEERQRGNFPDRFSGHQFPNYSSELNVNALLLGDSALYLCASSFSRMGQETQYFGPGTRLLVL.

The V and J genes are TRBV5-1 and TRBJ2-7; D not resolved. The CDR3 consists of 15 residues. Trimming cost V 0 bases and J 0 bases, with 10 bases left between them. From germline, CDR1 is SGHRS and CDR2 YFSETQ. For the CDR3, the DNA is TGCGCCAGCAGCTTGGCTTTTACATCCTCCTACGAGCAGTACTTC. Translation: CASSLAFTSSYEQYF. The entire variable domain, with the rest obtained from reference TRBV5-1 and TRBJ2-7, is as follows: KAGVTQTPRYLIKTRGQQVTLSCSPISGHRSVSWYQQTPGQGLQFLFEYFSETQRNKGNFPGRFSGRQFSNSRSEMNVSTLELGDSALYLCASSLAFTSSYEQYFGPGTRLTVT.

The chain employs TRBV27 and TRBJ2-7, with TRBD2 identical over 9 bases. V shed 3 bases and J 6 bases; nucleotides not matched to a gene: 6. From germline, CDR1 is MNHEY and CDR2 SMNVEV (reference sequence). The length of the CDR3 is 14 residues. DNA of the CDR3: TGTGCCAGCAGTTTCCGGCGGGAGGGGACCGAGCAGTACTTC. Protein product: CASSFRREGTEQYF.

The rearrangement joins TRBV19 to TRBJ2-1; 11 nucleotides line up with TRBD2. The CDR3 sequence is 15 residues long. Germline V gene data show CDR1 as LNHDA and CDR2 as SQIVND (reference sequence). J lost 8 bases, V lost 5 bases, and 8 bases had no gene match. The CDR3 loop reads CASSSLAGGEYEQFF. DNA for the CDR3: TGTGCCAGTAGTTCATTAGCGGGAGGGGAGTATGAGCAGTTCTTC.

V usage is TRBV5-4 and J usage is TRBJ2-2; 9 bases align to TRBD2. Trimming removed 4 bases from V and 5 bases from J; junction bases left unmatched: 12. Germline CDR1 is SGHNT and CDR2 is YYREEE (reference sequence). The CDR3 consists of 17 residues. CDR3 in amino acids: CASSPRLVAGVTGELFF. The CDR3 DNA is TGTGCCAGCAGCCCTCGGCTGGTAGCGGGAGTGACCGGGGAGCTGTTTTTT.

The gene calls are TRBV28 and TRBJ1-2; D is perhaps TRBD1 (5 bases). Trimming left V 6 bases short and J 5 bases short, with 13 bases between. The CDR3 is 13 residues long. Germline V CDR1 and CDR2: MDHEN, SYDVKM. CDR3 DNA sequence: TGTGCCAGCAGCGCACACGAGGGGTATGGCTACACCTTC. Translation: CASSAHEGYGYTF.

V usage is TRBV4-1 and J usage is TRBJ2-7, with D maybe TRBD1 (6 bases). Germline CDR1 is MGHRA and CDR2 is YSYEKL. V was cut by 0 bases and J by 2 bases, with 14 bases left in between. The CDR3 is 16 amino acids. In DNA, the CDR3 is TGCGCCAGCAGCCAAGATTCAGGGGCGACAACCTACGAGCAGTACTTC. It codes for CASSQDSGATTYEQYF.

The CDR3 DNA sequence: TGTGCCAGCAGCTTGCGACCAGGGATGAACACTGAAGCTTTCTTT. This codes for CASSLRPGMNTEAFF. This chain uses TRBV11-2 with TRBJ1-1; perhaps TRBD1 as D (5 bases). The CDR3 is made up of 15 amino acids. The germline CDR1 and CDR2 sequences are SGHAT and FQNNGV. Trimming pared 3 bases from V and 0 bases from J, leaving 11 bases between.